One and the same sample provided the 8 T cell receptor beta chains below, sequenced in a study of shared clonotypes between healthy human individuals. Profiled with immunoSEQ multiplex PCR; TCRdb holds only in-frame clones, not every one. The sample includes about 1.5 million clones, around 97% of them seen just once. Sequencing was done on a sample of naive CD4+ T cells sorted from blood. Sample subset: CD45RA+ positively selected. Receptors originate from a man between 25 and 39 years old in good health.

This rearrangement joins TRBV15 to TRBJ2-7; a weak D match, TRBD1 (6 bases). The germline V gene has CDR1 LNHNV and CDR2 YYDKDF (reference sequence). The CDR3 loop spans 14 amino acids. The V end lost 0 bases, the J end lost 9 bases, and 15 bases lay between the germline ends. CDR3 coding DNA: TGTGCCACCAGCAGAGATCCCGGGACAAGGGGGCAGTACTTC. Its protein is CATSRDPGTRGQYF.

V usage is TRBV5-4 and J usage is TRBJ2-7; 8 bases agree with TRBD2. J was trimmed by 3 bases and V by 4 bases; bases with no gene match: 9. CDR3 size: 15 residues. Germline CDR1 and CDR2: SGHNT and YYREEE (reference sequence). DNA for the CDR3: TGTGCCAGCAGCCCGGGAGGGAGGGCTCTCTACGAGCAGTACTTC. Its translation is CASSPGGRALYEQYF.

This clone was picked up one time. The CDR3 bases are TGTGCCAGCTCGCCCGAAGGAAACAAAAACTATGGCTACACCTTC. It is translated as CASSPEGNKNYGYTF. The V gene is TRBV18, the J gene TRBJ1-2; D unresolved. Germline values: CDR1 KGHSH, CDR2 LQKENI. V was clipped by 6 bases and J by 2 bases, with 16 bases between them. The CDR3 is 15 amino acids.

This clone was detected only once. This chain connects TRBV15 to TRBJ2-2, with 7 bases matching TRBD1. After removal of 0 bases from V and 1 base from J, the junction contained 2 bases not matched to a gene. Looked up from germline, CDR1 is LNHNV and CDR2 is YYDKDF (reference sequence). The CDR3 sequence is 16 residues long. CDR3 sequence reads: CATSRDRTGNTGELFF. DNA of the CDR3: TGTGCCACCAGCAGAGATAGGACAGGGAACACCGGGGAGCTGTTTTTT.

This rearrangement joins TRBV10-1 to TRBJ2-2; no clear D gene. CDR1 is WNHNN, CDR2 SYGVQD, per germline (reference sequence). Trimming left V 6 bases short and J 1 base short, with 3 bases between. CDR3 length equals 12 residues. CDR3 bases: TGCGCCAGCAGGGAGAACACCGGGGAGCTGTTTTTT. Amino acid sequence: CASRENTGELFF.

J is TRBJ2-7 and V is TRBV6-6; D perhaps matches TRBD1 (6 bases). Germline V gene sequence: CDR1 MNHNY, CDR2 SVGAGI (reference sequence). The CDR3 consists of 11 residues. Trimming shortened V by 8 bases and J by 6 bases, and 11 bases separated the two germline ends. The CDR3 nucleotides are TGTGCCAGCGGAGCAGGGGTCGAGCAGTACTTC. Translated, it gives CASGAGVEQYF.

This chain joins TRBV11-2 and TRBJ1-4; a possible D gene is TRBD1 (5 bases). CDR1 SGHAT and CDR2 FQNNGV come from the germline V gene. This CDR3 comprises 19 residues. V was pared by 5 bases and J by 3 bases, with 25 bases between. The CDR3 reads CASSPDIWGSRSANEKLFF. The CDR3 bases are TGTGCCAGCAGCCCTGATATTTGGGGGAGTCGGTCAGCTAATGAAAAACTGTTTTTT.

The V and J genes are TRBV11-2 and TRBJ2-2; D is uncertain. In germline, CDR1 is SGHAT, CDR2 FQNNGV. V was clipped by 1 base and J by 4 bases, with 10 bases between them. This CDR3 contains 15 residues. The CDR3 loop is CASSLGQIGTGELFF. In DNA, the CDR3 is TGTGCCAGCAGCTTAGGCCAGATCGGCACCGGGGAGCTGTTTTTT.